The 16 T cell receptor beta chains below come from one sample, sequenced in a study of blood T cells in healthy people across ages. The second PCR ran roughly 7 to 12 cycles with a sample-barcoded 5' primer and J-beta primers. MiXCR, applied by TCRdb to the 5' RACE reads, yields one record per CDR3 protein. The sample holds 650,000 to 1,000,000 distinct CDR3 sequences, 46% seen once. The sequenced sample consisted of blood. The receptors were gathered from an elderly man in good health.

CDR3 DNA: TGTGCCAGCAGCCAAGTCCGGGCTAGCGGAGCCTACAATGAGCAGTTCTTC. It specifies CASSQVRASGAYNEQFF. V is TRBV4-2 and J is TRBJ2-1; 7 bases agree with TRBD2. The V gene's germline CDR1 is LGHNA and CDR2 YNFKEQ. V lost 1 base to trimming and J lost 2 bases; unmatched junction nucleotides: 8. This CDR3 has 17 residues.

This clonotype was observed a handful of times. The CDR3 spells CAWSRSGTEQFF. The CDR3 bases are TGTGCCTGGAGCAGAAGCGGGACTGAGCAGTTCTTC. The chain recombines TRBV30 with TRBJ2-1, with TRBD2 matching 7 bases. Germline V gene data show CDR1 as GTSNPN and CDR2 as SVGIG (reference sequence). V was clipped by 3 bases and J by 9 bases; unmatched bases: 5. The CDR3 spans 12 residues.

V usage is TRBV20-1 and J usage is TRBJ2-1; a possible D gene is TRBD2 (5 bases). This CDR3 is built from 15 residues. The V end was cut by 3 bases, the J end by 7 bases, with 19 bases between. From germline, CDR1 is DFQATT and CDR2 SNEGSKA (reference sequence). CDR3 nucleotides: TGCAGTGCTAGTGATAGCAGGAGGTTGAGTAATGAGCAGTTCTTC. Its protein product is CSASDSRRLSNEQFF.

This clonotype was observed a handful of times. This chain connects TRBV29-1 to TRBJ2-1; TRBD2 matches at 9 bases. V lost 3 bases, J lost 6 bases, and 12 bases stayed unmatched. Germline V gene data show CDR1 as SQVTM and CDR2 as ANQGSEA. CDR3 length equals 16 residues. DNA for the CDR3: TGCAGCGTTGATACACTGGGAGCGGGAGGCCGCAATGAGCAGTTCTTC. Translation gives CSVDTLGAGGRNEQFF.

The chain uses TRBV4-2 and TRBJ2-1, with 9 bases fitting TRBD2. CDR3 length: 14 residues. Germline CDR1 reads LGHNA; CDR2 reads YNFKEQ. Unmatched junction bases numbered 4, after V lost 6 bases and J lost 4 bases. This chain's CDR3 is CASRASGDYNEQFF. The CDR3 DNA reads TGTGCCAGCAGGGCTAGCGGGGATTACAATGAGCAGTTCTTC.

This sequence joins TRBV7-2 and TRBJ1-5, with 7 bases identical to TRBD1. The germline gives CDR1 SGHTA, CDR2 FQGNSA. This CDR3 comprises 14 residues. Trimming at V came to 5 bases and at J to 6 bases, leaving 7 bases not matched to a gene. The chain's CDR3 is CASSTDRDRQPQHF. The CDR3 DNA reads TGTGCCAGCAGCACAGACAGGGACCGTCAGCCCCAGCATTTT.

This clonotype was seen at least ten times. The J gene is TRBJ2-1, the V gene TRBV12-3 or TRBV12-4, with 10 positions matching TRBD1. The CDR3 runs to 15 residues. With V trimmed by 5 bases and J by 2 bases, 3 bases remained unmatched. This CDR3 reads CASSVTGGTYNEQFF. DNA for the CDR3: TGTGCCAGCAGTGTGACAGGGGGCACCTACAATGAGCAGTTCTTC.

The chain uses TRBV20-1 and TRBJ2-1; 8 bases agree with TRBD2. CDR3 length equals 14 residues. Germline CDR1 DFQATT, CDR2 SNEGSKA (reference sequence). With 3 bases clipped from V and 10 bases from J, the junction kept 11 bases outside the gene matches. CDR3: CSASVPAGVLEQFF. The CDR3 DNA reads as TGCAGTGCTAGCGTCCCAGCGGGAGTATTGGAGCAGTTCTTC.

The chain joins TRBV2 to TRBJ2-7; 9 bases align to TRBD1. This CDR3 comprises 15 residues. Trimming removed 6 bases from V and 7 bases from J; junction bases left unmatched: 13. Germline V gene data show CDR1 as SNHLY and CDR2 as FYNNEI. As DNA, the CDR3 is TGTGCCAGCAGAGGACAGGGGTTAACAATCGGAGAGCAGTACTTC. Translation: CASRGQGLTIGEQYF.

The rearrangement uses TRBV27 and TRBJ2-3; D is possibly TRBD1 or TRBD2 (5 bases each). The V end lost 3 bases, the J end lost 4 bases, and 23 bases lay between the germline ends. CDR1 and CDR2 (germline): MNHEY, SMNVEV (reference sequence). The CDR3 is 18 residues long. The CDR3 sequence: CASSFNNKLGVAPDTQYF. CDR3 nucleotide sequence: TGTGCCAGCAGTTTTAATAATAAGTTGGGGGTAGCCCCAGATACGCAGTATTTT.

The chain couples TRBV7-2 to TRBJ1-1; maybe TRBD1 (5 bases). This CDR3 contains 13 residues. The V end was cut by 5 bases, the J end by 5 bases, with 12 bases between. Germline V lookup: CDR1 SGHTA, CDR2 FQGNSA. Here the CDR3 reads CASSLMTETEAFF. The DNA for the CDR3 is TGTGCCAGCAGCCTGATGACAGAGACTGAAGCTTTCTTT.

This clonotype was observed at least ten times. The rearrangement links TRBV4-2 to TRBJ1-2; TRBD1 might be the D (6 bases). Trimming took 0 bases from V and 7 from J, leaving 15 bases between them. This CDR3 has 15 residues. Looked up from germline, CDR1 is LGHNA and CDR2 is YNFKEQ. CDR3 protein: CASSQDLRGAGGYTF. CDR3 nucleotide sequence: TGTGCCAGCAGCCAAGATCTGAGGGGGGCAGGTGGCTACACCTTC.

In its sample, this clonotype was seen a few times. This chain uses TRBV20-1 with TRBJ2-5, with TRBD1 matching 8 bases. Losses at the gene ends were 3 bases for V and 6 bases for J; bases not matched to a gene: 12. The germline CDR1 and CDR2 sequences are DFQATT and SNEGSKA (reference sequence). CDR3 size: 15 residues. The CDR3 DNA reads TGCAGTGCTAGGGGGGGCCAGGGGGCCGTTAAGACCCAGTACTTC. The encoded protein is CSARGGQGAVKTQYF.

J is TRBJ2-5 and V is TRBV28, with D maybe TRBD1 (6 bases). Trimming stripped 11 bases from V and 5 bases from J, with 18 bases between. The CDR3 has 13 amino acids. Germline V gene lookup returns CDR1 MDHEN and CDR2 SYDVKM. The CDR3 reads CASTGMVVETQYF. The CDR3 DNA reads TGTGCCTCAACAGGGATGGTTGTGGAGACCCAGTACTTC.

The chain uses TRBV2 and TRBJ2-3; 11 nucleotides align to TRBD2. This CDR3 contains 16 residues. J was trimmed by 8 bases and V by 4 bases; bases with no gene match: 11. Germline V gene lookup returns CDR1 SNHLY and CDR2 FYNNEI. CDR3 coding DNA: TGTGCCAGCAGTGCCATCGGGCTAGCGGGAGGCATTACGCAGTATTTT. Its translation: CASSAIGLAGGITQYF.

This chain connects TRBV28 to TRBJ2-1, with 11 bases lining up with TRBD2. CDR3 length: 19 amino acids. The ends lost 11 bases at V and 6 bases at J; junction bases unmatched: 24. CDR1 and CDR2 from the germline V gene are MDHEN and SYDVKM. CDR3 protein: CAGGPLPPYLAGGFNEQFF. As DNA, the CDR3 is TGTGCCGGCGGCCCGCTCCCTCCCTATTTAGCGGGAGGGTTCAATGAGCAGTTCTTC.